The 29 T cell receptor beta chains reported below all come from one sample, sequenced in a study of T cells after yellow fever vaccination. TCRdb re-analysed the 5' RACE reads in MiXCR, keeping a single row per CDR3 protein. The repertoire holds 450,000 to 550,000 distinct CDR3 sequences, with less than 20% as singletons. The sequencing used PBMCs, collected 15 days after the yellow fever booster vaccination. These receptors originate from a man aged 25-40 years who received the YFV17D yellow fever vaccine.

This clonotype was seen a single time. One end of the junction fails to match germline, which may point to a read error. The chain carries TRBV4-3 and TRBJ2-1; 7 bases are shared with TRBD2. CDR1 is LGHNA and CDR2 is YSLEER in the germline V gene. The CDR3 runs 17 residues. The CDR3, as DNA: TGCGCCAGCAGCCAAGATGGGGGTCGGGCCGCGGGGAGGGAGCTGTTCTTC. Its translation is CASSQDGGRAAGRELFF.

This clonotype was observed at least ten times. V and J are TRBV7-2 and TRBJ2-5; D not certain. The CDR3 extends over 13 amino acids. V lost 1 base and J 5 bases, leaving 8 bases between the germline ends. Germline CDR1 reads SGHTA; CDR2 reads FQGNSA. The CDR3 DNA follows: TGTGCCAGCAGCTTAGGTAGGGCGGAGACCCAGTACTTC. Translating gives CASSLGRAETQYF.

This rearrangement joins TRBV11-3 to TRBJ2-1; TRBD2 agrees at 12 bases. The CDR3 runs 16 residues. The V gene's germline CDR1 is SGHNT and CDR2 YENEEA. J was trimmed by 6 bases and V by 2 bases; bases with no gene match: 5. CDR3 sequence: CASSLLAGGRANEQFF. As DNA, the CDR3 is TGTGCCAGCAGCTTACTAGCGGGAGGGAGGGCCAATGAGCAGTTCTTC. The variable domain in full, with the rest retrieved from reference TRBV11-3 and TRBJ2-1, is EAGVVQSPRYKIIEKKQPVAFWCNPISGHNTLYWYLQNLGQGPELLIRYENEEAVDDSQLPKDRFSAERLKGVDSTLKIQPAELGDSAVYLCASSLLAGGRANEQFFGPGTRLTVL.

V usage is TRBV6-5 and J usage is TRBJ2-4, with TRBD2 as a possible D gene (7 bases). This CDR3 contains 16 residues. The V gene lost 3 bases and the J gene lost 5 bases, with 17 bases spanning the gap. Germline assignment: CDR1 MNHEY and CDR2 SVGAGI. The CDR3, as DNA: TGTGCCAGCAGTTATTCCCCCGGGGGGCCACAAAACATTCAGTACTTC. This codes for CASSYSPGGPQNIQYF.

This clonotype was counted only a few times. The chain carries TRBV20-1 and TRBJ2-3; perhaps TRBD2 as D (6 bases). The germline V gene encodes CDR1 DFQATT and CDR2 SNEGSKA (reference sequence). The CDR3 is 14 residues long. With 5 bases removed from V and 0 bases from J, the gap between germline ends came to 12 bases. The CDR3 is CSAPPSGSTDTQYF. The CDR3 DNA sequence: TGCAGTGCTCCCCCCAGCGGGAGCACAGATACGCAGTATTTT.

This clonotype was picked up a small number of times. The chain carries TRBV7-9 and TRBJ2-7; weak D call: TRBD2 (5 bases). This CDR3 comprises 13 residues. V lost 1 base, J lost 5 bases, and 9 bases lay in between. The germline CDR1 and CDR2 sequences are SEHNR and FQNEAQ (reference sequence). The CDR3 here is CASSLDRRNEQYF. For the CDR3, the DNA is TGTGCCAGCAGCTTAGATCGGAGGAACGAGCAGTACTTC.

There are a few counts of this clonotype. The J gene is TRBJ2-3, the V gene TRBV11-3; tentative D call: TRBD2 (5 bases). Trimming left V 3 bases short and J 5 bases short, with 18 bases between. The CDR3 consists of 16 residues. From germline, CDR1 is SGHNT and CDR2 YENEEA. The CDR3, as DNA: TGTGCCAGCAGCTTCTTGGACTGGGCACGGGGAGATACGCAGTATTTT. As protein: CASSFLDWARGDTQYF.

Written as DNA, the CDR3 is TGTGCCAGCAGCTTAACTAGCGGGAGTACCTACAATGAGCAGTTCTTC. It is translated as CASSLTSGSTYNEQFF. This rearrangement joins TRBV11-2 to TRBJ2-1, with 11 positions matching TRBD2. V dropped 2 bases and J dropped 2; count of bases not matched to a gene: 2. Germline V lookup: CDR1 SGHAT, CDR2 FQNNGV. This CDR3 spans 16 amino acids.

The CDR3 coding sequence is TGTGCCAGCAGCTTATCCCTAGGTGGCGGGAAGAACGAGCAGTACTTC. Translation: CASSLSLGGGKNEQYF. The gene calls are TRBV7-9 and TRBJ2-7; tentatively, D is TRBD2 (6 bases). V was clipped by 2 bases and J by 5 bases, with 19 bases between them. Germline V lookup: CDR1 SEHNR, CDR2 FQNEAQ (reference sequence). The CDR3 runs to 16 residues.

The chain uses TRBV6-5 and TRBJ2-5, with 9 bases aligning to TRBD2. The CDR3 sequence is 15 residues long. Per germline, CDR1 MNHEY and CDR2 SVGAGI. V shed 3 bases, J shed 4 bases, and the junction held 6 bases outside the gene matches. CDR3 region: CASSYGLAGVETQYF. The CDR3 region has the DNA TGTGCCAGCAGTTATGGTTTAGCGGGAGTAGAGACCCAGTACTTC.

V gene TRBV25-1 combines with J gene TRBJ1-6; a weak D match, TRBD1 (6 bases). V lost 2 bases, J lost 5 bases, and 10 bases lay in between. The germline gives CDR1 MGHDK, CDR2 SYGVNS. This CDR3 region has 15 residues. CDR3 in DNA: TGTGCCAGCAGTGAAACAGGGCCAAATAATTCACCCCTCCACTTT. Encoded protein: CASSETGPNNSPLHF.

This clonotype was seen only a few times. V gene TRBV10-2 combines with J gene TRBJ2-5; perhaps TRBD2 as D (5 bases). Germline-derived CDR1 and CDR2 are WSHSY and SAAADI. CDR3 length equals 13 residues. Trimming cost V 0 bases and J 4 bases, with 6 bases left between them. The CDR3 sequence: CASSESRAETQYF. CDR3 nucleotides: TGCGCCAGCAGTGAGTCGAGGGCAGAGACCCAGTACTTC.

This clonotype was seen only a few times. The rearrangement joins TRBV5-1 to TRBJ2-7; D possibly corresponds to TRBD2 (6 bases). Germline V gives CDR1 SGHRS, CDR2 YFSETQ. Trimming removed 2 bases at V and 3 bases at J, with 12 bases between. The length of the CDR3 is 14 residues. The CDR3 DNA follows: TGCGCCAGCAGCTTAGCGGAGGGAGGCTACGAGCAGTACTTC. Residues: CASSLAEGGYEQYF.

This clonotype appeared a few times. The chain recombines TRBV5-1 with TRBJ2-1; 11 bases match TRBD2. Germline CDR1 SGHRS, CDR2 YFSETQ. The junction had 8 bases not matched to a gene; V was cut back by 4 bases and J by 5 bases. This CDR3 contains 16 residues. The CDR3 coding sequence is TGCGCCAGCAGCCTCTTAGCGGGAGGGCCCCACAATGAGCAGTTCTTC. Amino acids: CASSLLAGGPHNEQFF.

This clonotype has a handful of counts. The chain links TRBV10-3 to TRBJ2-7; the D gene is possibly TRBD1 (6 bases). This CDR3 has 13 residues. V was cut by 10 bases and J by 0 bases, with 13 bases left in between. Per the germline V gene, CDR1 is ENHRY and CDR2 is SYGVKD. CDR3 region: CASIRDNSYEQYF. The CDR3 nucleotides read TGTGCCAGCATCCGGGACAACTCCTACGAGCAGTACTTC.

This clonotype was counted a few times. This sequence joins TRBV4-3 and TRBJ2-3, with TRBD2 identical over 10 bases. V was clipped by 0 bases and J by 3 bases; unmatched bases: 3. CDR1 and CDR2 from the germline V gene are LGHNA and YSLEER. This CDR3 has 16 residues. The CDR3 sequence: CASSQDGSGRTDTQYF. CDR3 nucleotide sequence: TGCGCCAGCAGCCAAGATGGTAGCGGGAGGACAGATACGCAGTATTTT.

The gene calls are TRBV7-2 and TRBJ1-5, with 7 bases aligning to TRBD1. J lost 6 bases, V lost 3 bases, and 8 bases had no gene match. This CDR3 is built from 15 residues. Germline assignment: CDR1 SGHTA and CDR2 FQGNSA. The CDR3 bases are TGTGCCAGCAGCTTCGGACAGGTCGCTGGTCAGCCCCAGCATTTT. It encodes CASSFGQVAGQPQHF.

This clonotype turned up a few times. The rearrangement uses TRBV6-5 and TRBJ1-2; D gene uncertain. CDR1 is MNHEY, CDR2 SVGAGI, per germline. Trimming took off 2 bases at V and 8 bases at J, with 15 bases between the two ends. The CDR3 runs to 14 residues. The CDR3 reads CASSYEIGRVGYTF. CDR3 nucleotides: TGTGCCAGCAGTTACGAAATAGGACGTGTCGGCTACACCTTC.

The chain carries TRBV9 and TRBJ2-1, with unresolved D. Between the trimmed V and J ends, which lost 0 bases and 6 bases, there was a span of 7 bases. Germline assignment: CDR1 SGDLS and CDR2 YYNGEE. This CDR3 comprises 13 residues. In DNA form, the CDR3 reads TGTGCCAGCAGCGTAGAAGCAATCAATGAGCAGTTCTTC. Amino acid sequence: CASSVEAINEQFF.

This clonotype was counted only a few times. This chain links TRBV20-1 with TRBJ2-3, with 7 positions matching TRBD2. Losses at the gene ends were 6 bases for V and 4 bases for J; bases not matched to a gene: 13. CDR1 and CDR2 (germline): DFQATT, SNEGSKA (reference sequence). This CDR3 is built from 15 residues. In DNA, the CDR3 is TGCAGTGCAGAACTAGCGTGGGGGAGCCCAGATACGCAGTATTTT. Its translation: CSAELAWGSPDTQYF.

In nucleotides, the CDR3 is TGCAGTGCTAGACGAGGCTCCTTGTCCTACGAGCAGTACTTC. The encoded protein is CSARRGSLSYEQYF. The chain is built from TRBV20-1 and TRBJ2-7; no clear D. Germline CDR1 and CDR2: DFQATT and SNEGSKA (reference sequence). This CDR3 comprises 14 residues. Trimming removed 2 bases from V and 1 base from J, with 12 bases in between.

This clonotype has just a few counts. The chain uses TRBV6-5 and TRBJ2-7, with D perhaps given as TRBD1 or TRBD2 (5 bases each). CDR1 and CDR2 (germline): MNHEY, SVGAGI. This CDR3 region has 14 residues. Trimming left V 4 bases short and J 0 bases short, with 10 bases between. CDR3 amino acids: CASSSGPLSYEQYF. The CDR3, as DNA: TGTGCCAGCAGTTCGGGACCACTCTCCTACGAGCAGTACTTC.

This clonotype was recorded a few times. The chain combines TRBV5-1 with TRBJ1-5, with 8 bases that match TRBD1. V was clipped by 4 bases and J by 4 bases; unmatched bases: 7. Germline values: CDR1 SGHRS, CDR2 YFSETQ. The CDR3 consists of 15 residues. Written as DNA, the CDR3 is TGCGCCAGCAGCCTGGCCGGACAGGGAAATCAGCCCCAGCATTTT. It specifies CASSLAGQGNQPQHF.

This clonotype was counted ten times or more. The J gene is TRBJ2-3, the V gene TRBV20-1; no reliable D call. Germline V gene data show CDR1 as DFQATT and CDR2 as SNEGSKA (reference sequence). The CDR3 is 12 residues long. CDR3 coding DNA: TGCAGCGCCCCTGGGGGCACAGATACGCAGTATTTT. It codes for CSAPGGTDTQYF.

A single count supports this clonotype. The J gene is TRBJ1-5, the V gene TRBV15; D unclear. With 0 bases removed from V and 0 bases from J, the gap between germline ends came to 9 bases. The CDR3 loop spans 16 amino acids. CDR1 and CDR2 (germline): LNHNV, YYDKDF (reference sequence). The CDR3 loop is CATSRDVGNSNQPQHF. As DNA, the CDR3 is TGTGCCACCAGCAGAGATGTCGGGAATAGCAATCAGCCCCAGCATTTT.

This clonotype appeared a few times. The chain employs TRBV20-1 and TRBJ2-4; unclear D gene. Trimming pared 0 bases from V and 0 bases from J, leaving 9 bases between. CDR1 and CDR2 (germline): DFQATT, SNEGSKA (reference sequence). The CDR3 covers 15 residues. The CDR3 loop reads CSARDVQVAKNIQYF. Written as DNA, the CDR3 is TGCAGTGCTAGAGACGTACAAGTAGCCAAAAACATTCAGTACTTC.

V and J are TRBV10-1 and TRBJ2-1; 7 bases map to TRBD1. This CDR3 has 16 residues. The V and J ends lost 4 bases and 1 base, in that order; junction bases with no gene match: 7. Germline lookup yields CDR1 WNHNN and CDR2 SYGVQD (reference sequence). For the CDR3, the DNA is TGCGCCAGCAGTGCATCCCGGGGACAGTCCTACAATGAGCAGTTCTTC. It specifies CASSASRGQSYNEQFF.

The chain joins TRBV11-2 to TRBJ2-1; 11 bases are shared with TRBD2. The germline CDR1 and CDR2 sequences are SGHAT and FQNNGV. Germline trimming cut 1 base from V and 3 bases from J; bases unmatched to any gene: 2. CDR3 size: 16 residues. The chain's CDR3 is CASSLVLAGDYNEQFF. CDR3 bases: TGTGCCAGCAGCTTAGTACTAGCGGGGGACTACAATGAGCAGTTCTTC.

This clonotype turned up a few times. This chain links TRBV6-1 with TRBJ2-2, with 12 positions matching TRBD2. From germline, CDR1 is MNHNS and CDR2 SASEGT. Trimming cost V 6 bases and J 2 bases; bases outside gene matches: 4. The CDR3 length is 16 residues. CDR3 residues: CASRRLAGDNTGELFF. CDR3 DNA: TGTGCCAGCAGAAGACTAGCGGGAGATAACACCGGGGAGCTGTTTTTT.